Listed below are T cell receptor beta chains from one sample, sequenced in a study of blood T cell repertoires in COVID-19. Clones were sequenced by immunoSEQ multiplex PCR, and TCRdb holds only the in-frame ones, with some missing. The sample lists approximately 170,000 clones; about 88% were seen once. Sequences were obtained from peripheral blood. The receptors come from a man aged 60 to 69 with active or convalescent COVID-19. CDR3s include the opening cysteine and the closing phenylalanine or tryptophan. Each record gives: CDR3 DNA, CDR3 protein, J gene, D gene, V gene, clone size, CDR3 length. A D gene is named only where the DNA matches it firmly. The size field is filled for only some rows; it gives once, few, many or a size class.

DNA: TGTGCCAGCTCCCGGCTAGCGGGGGGCCCCTACGAGCAGTACTTC; CDR3: CASSRLAGGPYEQYF; J: TRBJ2-7; D: TRBD2; V: TRBV7-9; size: NA; length: 15
DNA: TGTGCCAGCAGGTTCGACAGGTATAGCAATCAGCCCCAGCATTTT; CDR3: CASRFDRYSNQPQHF; J: TRBJ1-5; D: NA; V: TRBV2; size: NA; length: 15
DNA: TGCGCCAGCAGCCAAGAATTTCGCTTCGGGGGGCTGGGGCGCCAAAACATTCAGTACTTC; CDR3: CASSQEFRFGGLGRQNIQYF; J: TRBJ2-4; D: NA; V: TRBV4-1; size: NA; length: 20
DNA: TGTGCCAGTAGTATTAGTCAGACTTTGAACACTGAAGCTTTCTTT; CDR3: CASSISQTLNTEAFF; J: TRBJ1-1; D: NA; V: TRBV19; size: once; length: 15
DNA: TGTGCCAGCAGAGCCGGGACAGGGGGTCCCGGGGAGCTGTTTTTT; CDR3: CASRAGTGGPGELFF; J: TRBJ2-2; D: TRBD1; V: TRBV2; size: NA; length: 15
DNA: TGCGCCAGCAGCTCGGACCCTCGGGGGGCCGAAGAGACCCAGTACTTC; CDR3: CASSSDPRGAEETQYF; J: TRBJ2-5; D: NA; V: TRBV5-1; size: NA; length: 16
DNA: TGTGCCAGCAGCTTCGGCGGGGGGGAAATCAAAAACATTCAGTACTTC; CDR3: CASSFGGGEIKNIQYF; J: TRBJ2-4; D: TRBD2; V: TRBV5-4; size: NA; length: 16
DNA: TGTGCCAGCAGCGTAGAAGCTAGCACGTACGAGCAGTACTTC; CDR3: CASSVEASTYEQYF; J: TRBJ2-7; D: NA; V: TRBV9; size: NA; length: 14
DNA: TGTGCCAGTAGTGCCGGACTGAATTCACCCCTCCACTTT; CDR3: CASSAGLNSPLHF; J: TRBJ1-6; D: NA; V: TRBV19; size: NA; length: 13
DNA: TGCAGCGTTGTTCGGAACAGGGGGTTTTCGCATGGTGGCTATGGCTACACCTTC; CDR3: CSVVRNRGFSHGGYGYTF; J: TRBJ1-2; D: TRBD1; V: TRBV29-1; size: NA; length: 18
DNA: TGTGCCAGCAGTGAGGATACACTACAGGGTGGGGAGACCCAGTACTTC; CDR3: CASSEDTLQGGETQYF; J: TRBJ2-5; D: NA; V: TRBV25-1; size: NA; length: 16
DNA: TGTGCCAGCAGCCAAGATTACAGGGGGCCCTACGAGCAGTACTTC; CDR3: CASSQDYRGPYEQYF; J: TRBJ2-7; D: TRBD1; V: TRBV3-1/TRBV3-2; size: NA; length: 15
DNA: TGTGCCAGTAGTATGATACAGTCTAACTATGGCTACACCTTC; CDR3: CASSMIQSNYGYTF; J: TRBJ1-2; D: NA; V: TRBV19; size: NA; length: 14
DNA: TGTGCCAGCAGCTTAACAGGGAATAGCAATCAGCCCCAGCATTTT; CDR3: CASSLTGNSNQPQHF; J: TRBJ1-5; D: NA; V: TRBV7-6; size: NA; length: 15
DNA: TGTGCCAGCAGTAAGACAGGCCTGGGAGAGCAGTACTTC; CDR3: CASSKTGLGEQYF; J: TRBJ2-7; D: NA; V: TRBV12-3/TRBV12-4; size: few; length: 13
DNA: TGTGCCATCAGTGAGTTAGACAGACCGCTTGGAGAGCAGTACTTC; CDR3: CAISELDRPLGEQYF; J: TRBJ2-7; D: NA; V: TRBV10-3; size: NA; length: 15
DNA: TGTGCCAGCAGCAGAGGGGGTAGGGCAGCTTTCTTT; CDR3: CASSRGGRAAFF; J: TRBJ1-1; D: NA; V: TRBV7-6; size: NA; length: 12
DNA: TGTGCCAGCAGCCAAGAGCTCGTTGTGAGCCGGAACACTGAAGCTTTCTTT; CDR3: CASSQELVVSRNTEAFF; J: TRBJ1-1; D: NA; V: TRBV14; size: NA; length: 17
DNA: TGTGCCAGCAGTGCAGGTTTTACGGGGGATGGCTACACCTTC; CDR3: CASSAGFTGDGYTF; J: TRBJ1-2; D: NA; V: TRBV7-2; size: NA; length: 14
DNA: TGTGCCAGCTCACCACGCTCAGGGGCCAGCAATCAGCCCCAGCATTTT; CDR3: CASSPRSGASNQPQHF; J: TRBJ1-5; D: NA; V: TRBV18; size: NA; length: 16
DNA: TGTGCCACCAGTCCATCAGGCGTCGCGGGAGGCCGCTACAATGAGCAGTTCTTC; CDR3: CATSPSGVAGGRYNEQFF; J: TRBJ2-1; D: TRBD2; V: TRBV24-1; size: NA; length: 18
DNA: TGTGCCAGCAGTCCAGATACTAACTATGGCTACACCTTC; CDR3: CASSPDTNYGYTF; J: TRBJ1-2; D: NA; V: TRBV2; size: NA; length: 13
DNA: TGTGCCAGCAGCACGCGTACAGGGGGCGCAGGGGAAAAACTGTTTTTT; CDR3: CASSTRTGGAGEKLFF; J: TRBJ1-4; D: TRBD1; V: TRBV3-1/TRBV3-2; size: NA; length: 16
DNA: TGTGCCTGGGAAGGCGGAGGATGGGAGACCCAGTACTTC; CDR3: CAWEGGGWETQYF; J: TRBJ2-5; D: NA; V: TRBV30; size: NA; length: 13
DNA: TGCGCCAGCAGTGTTGTCGGGGGGGCCTCCTACGAGCAGTACTTC; CDR3: CASSVVGGASYEQYF; J: TRBJ2-7; D: TRBD2; V: TRBV10-2; size: NA; length: 15
DNA: TGTGCCAGCAGCCACACGACCGGGACAGGGGGTACTGAAGCTTTCTTT; CDR3: CASSHTTGTGGTEAFF; J: TRBJ1-1; D: TRBD1; V: TRBV3-1/TRBV3-2; size: once; length: 16
DNA: TGTGCCAGCAGCTCCCAGGGGGACACTGAAGCTTTCTTT; CDR3: CASSSQGDTEAFF; J: TRBJ1-1; D: TRBD1; V: TRBV5-5; size: NA; length: 13
DNA: TGTGCCAGCAGCGAACGGGGGAGTTTCCAGGGTGAGCAGTACTTC; CDR3: CASSERGSFQGEQYF; J: TRBJ2-7; D: NA; V: TRBV9; size: NA; length: 15
DNA: TGTGCCAGCAGCTCCATAGCGGGAGGCCAAGAGACCCAGTACTTC; CDR3: CASSSIAGGQETQYF; J: TRBJ2-5; D: TRBD2; V: TRBV7-2; size: NA; length: 15
DNA: TGTGCCAGCAGTTACGATACGCCGGGACTAAAGAACATTCAGTACTTC; CDR3: CASSYDTPGLKNIQYF; J: TRBJ2-4; D: TRBD2; V: TRBV6-5; size: NA; length: 16
DNA: TGCGCCAGCAGTGAGTCGACAGGGTCGAAAACTGAAGCTTTCTTT; CDR3: CASSESTGSKTEAFF; J: TRBJ1-1; D: TRBD1; V: TRBV10-1; size: NA; length: 15
DNA: TGCGCCAGCAGCCATGAAACGACTAGCGGGAGGGGGCAGTACTTC; CDR3: CASSHETTSGRGQYF; J: TRBJ2-7; D: TRBD2; V: TRBV4-1; size: NA; length: 15
DNA: TGTGCCAGCAGTGAGGGACAGTACAATGAGCAGTTCTTC; CDR3: CASSEGQYNEQFF; J: TRBJ2-1; D: TRBD1; V: TRBV28; size: NA; length: 13
DNA: TGTGCCAGCTCAACCGGGACAGGCTACGGAAACACCATATATTTT; CDR3: CASSTGTGYGNTIYF; J: TRBJ1-3; D: TRBD1; V: TRBV18; size: once; length: 15
DNA: TGCGCCAGCAGCTTGGCGGGGGGGGCCGTCGGGGAGCTGTTTTTT; CDR3: CASSLAGGAVGELFF; J: TRBJ2-2; D: TRBD2; V: TRBV5-1; size: NA; length: 15
DNA: TGTGCCAGTAGTCCTCGGGACAGGGGATTGAACACTGAAGCTTTCTTT; CDR3: CASSPRDRGLNTEAFF; J: TRBJ1-1; D: TRBD1; V: TRBV19; size: NA; length: 16
DNA: TGCGCCAGCAGCAATGGACAGGTTCCTACCTATGGCTACACCTTC; CDR3: CASSNGQVPTYGYTF; J: TRBJ1-2; D: TRBD1; V: TRBV5-1; size: NA; length: 15
DNA: TGTGCCAGCAGCTTTCAGGGGAATCAGCCCCAGCATTTT; CDR3: CASSFQGNQPQHF; J: TRBJ1-5; D: NA; V: TRBV7-6; size: NA; length: 13
DNA: TGTGCCAGTAGTTCCTGGGGACAGGGGGGATTGGGAGATACGCAGTATTTT; CDR3: CASSSWGQGGLGDTQYF; J: TRBJ2-3; D: TRBD1; V: TRBV19; size: NA; length: 17
DNA: TGTGCCAGCAGCCAAGATCCCGACCGGTGGAGCGAGCAGTACTTC; CDR3: CASSQDPDRWSEQYF; J: TRBJ2-7; D: NA; V: TRBV3-1/TRBV3-2; size: NA; length: 15
DNA: TGTGCCAGCAGCCGCCTGGAGTCAAGCACAGATACGCAGTATTTT; CDR3: CASSRLESSTDTQYF; J: TRBJ2-3; D: NA; V: TRBV4-2; size: once; length: 15
DNA: TGTGCCAGTAGCCTCCCGTTATTCCGGGGCAATCAGCCCCAGCATTTT; CDR3: CASSLPLFRGNQPQHF; J: TRBJ1-5; D: NA; V: TRBV19; size: NA; length: 16
DNA: TGCGCCAGCAAGGCGGGGGTTATTAACAATGAGCAGTTCTTC; CDR3: CASKAGVINNEQFF; J: TRBJ2-1; D: TRBD2; V: TRBV5-1; size: few; length: 14
DNA: TGTGCCAGCAGAAGACAGGGATTCTATGGCTACACCTTC; CDR3: CASRRQGFYGYTF; J: TRBJ1-2; D: TRBD1; V: TRBV12-3/TRBV12-4; size: NA; length: 13
DNA: TGCGCCAGCAGTTCCGGGACAGGGGGCAGCGGGGAGCTGTTTTTT; CDR3: CASSSGTGGSGELFF; J: TRBJ2-2; D: TRBD1; V: TRBV10-1; size: NA; length: 15
DNA: TGTGCCAGCAGTCCCCACTTAGACAGCTACTACACCTTC; CDR3: CASSPHLDSYYTF; J: TRBJ1-2; D: NA; V: TRBV2; size: NA; length: 13
DNA: TGCGCCAGCAGCTCCGACTCCGGGACAGGGTTTAATGAGCAGTTCTTC; CDR3: CASSSDSGTGFNEQFF; J: TRBJ2-1; D: TRBD1; V: TRBV5-1; size: NA; length: 16
DNA: TGTGCCATCAGTGGAGAGGGGGTAGGGGAGACCCAGTACTTC; CDR3: CAISGEGVGETQYF; J: TRBJ2-5; D: NA; V: TRBV10-3; size: NA; length: 14
DNA: TGCAGCGTTGACGGAGGGATTTTTGGCTACACCTTC; CDR3: CSVDGGIFGYTF; J: TRBJ1-2; D: NA; V: TRBV29-1; size: NA; length: 12
DNA: TGTGCCAGCAGTTTACGGGGGGGACGCACCGGGGAGCTGTTTTTT; CDR3: CASSLRGGRTGELFF; J: TRBJ2-2; D: TRBD2; V: TRBV27; size: NA; length: 15
DNA: TGCACCAGCAGTTCCGGGACAGGGGGAGTCACTGAAGCTTTCTTT; CDR3: CTSSSGTGGVTEAFF; J: TRBJ1-1; D: NA; V: TRBV1; size: NA; length: 15
DNA: TGTGTCTATAACCAACAGGGCCCGCACTCTGGAAACACCATATATTTT; CDR3: CVYNQQGPHSGNTIYF; J: TRBJ1-3; D: NA; V: TRBV27; size: NA; length: 16
DNA: TGTGCCAGCAGTGGGACAGGGGGAGACTACGAGCAGTACTTC; CDR3: CASSGTGGDYEQYF; J: TRBJ2-7; D: TRBD1; V: TRBV6-1; size: once; length: 14
DNA: TGTGCCACCGGTCGTTCCCAGGGTAGGACAGATACGCAGTATTTT; CDR3: CATGRSQGRTDTQYF; J: TRBJ2-3; D: NA; V: TRBV27; size: NA; length: 15
DNA: TGTGCCAGCAGTACCAACCCTGACAGAAACTATGGCTACACCTTC; CDR3: CASSTNPDRNYGYTF; J: TRBJ1-2; D: NA; V: TRBV6-5; size: NA; length: 15